These 19 T cell receptor beta chains were all obtained from the same sample, sequenced in a study of naive and memory T cell subsets. An equimolar mix of two oligonucleotides served as the beta constant-region primer for TRBC1 and TRBC2. Four rounds of PCR amplified the ligated cDNA using nested alpha and beta constant-region primers plus SP2. TCRdb redid the calling of the UMI-ligation and nested PCR reads with MiXCR, one entry per CDR3 protein. Among fewer than 9,500 distinct CDR3 sequences, around 28% were seen once, and the ten largest hold 59%. Sequencing was performed on CD8+ TEMRA cells from blood. As for subset: effector memory re-expressing CD45RA, CD45RA+ CD27-. The source of these receptors is a human donor in good health.

The CDR3 here is CASSVRDRGDEQYF. The CDR3 DNA reads TGTGCCAGCAGCGTCCGGGACAGGGGTGACGAGCAGTACTTC. The V call is TRBV9, the J call TRBJ2-7; 10 bases line up with TRBD1. J gave up 5 bases and V 2 bases, and 4 bases lay outside the gene matches. The CDR3 runs to 14 residues. The V gene's germline CDR1 is SGDLS and CDR2 YYNGEE.

The V gene is TRBV18, the J gene TRBJ2-5; 15 bases line up with TRBD2. Germline-derived CDR1 and CDR2 are KGHSH and LQKENI. The CDR3 has 18 residues. Trimming removed 3 bases from V and 0 bases from J; junction bases left unmatched: 5. The CDR3, as DNA: TGTGCCAGCTCACCGGGGACTAGCGGGGGGCCGTACCAAGAGACCCAGTACTTC. Protein sequence: CASSPGTSGGPYQETQYF.

The chain is built from TRBV29-1 and TRBJ1-5, with D hard to call. The CDR3 contains 13 residues. In germline, CDR1 is SQVTM, CDR2 ANQGSEA. Trimming cost V 4 bases and J 2 bases, with 9 bases left between them. CDR3 DNA sequence: TGCAGCGTTGCCAACAACGGCAATCAGCCCCAGCATTTT. Protein: CSVANNGNQPQHF.

The chain uses TRBV4-2 and TRBJ1-5, with TRBD1 matching over 7 bases. The CDR3 contains 14 residues. Per germline, CDR1 LGHNA and CDR2 YNFKEQ. V trimming: 0 bases; J trimming: 6 bases; junction bases outside the gene matches: 2. The CDR3 DNA sequence: TGTGCCAGCAGCCAAGAAGACAGGGCTCAGCCCCAGCATTTT. It is translated as CASSQEDRAQPQHF.

About this clonotype: This could be a read error, since a much larger clone is one nucleotide away. The J gene is TRBJ1-3, the V gene TRBV20-1; D ambiguous. Looked up from germline, CDR1 is DFQATT and CDR2 is SNEGSKA (reference sequence). The CDR3 consists of 13 residues. Trimming took off 1 base at V and 3 bases at J, with 7 bases between the two ends. The CDR3 DNA follows: TGCAGTGCTAGAGTGGGAGGTGGAAACACCATATATTTT. It specifies CSARVGGGNTIYF.

V is TRBV6-2 or TRBV6-3 and J is TRBJ2-3, with 7 nucleotides matching TRBD2. Germline V CDR1 and CDR2: MNHEY, SVGEGT. The CDR3 has 16 amino acids. The ends lost 4 bases at V and 2 bases at J; junction bases unmatched: 9. Here the CDR3 reads CASSSELATFTDTQYF. DNA of the CDR3: TGTGCCAGCAGTTCTGAACTAGCGACCTTCACAGATACGCAGTATTTT.

The CDR3: CASRTGASQYF. CDR3 in DNA: TGTGCCAGCAGAACGGGGGCCTCGCAGTATTTT. The chain combines TRBV7-8 with TRBJ2-3, with D possibly being TRBD1 or TRBD2 (6 bases each). V shed 6 bases and J shed 10 bases, with 11 bases lying between them. CDR1 is SGHVS and CDR2 is FQNEAQ in the germline V gene. The CDR3 has 11 residues.

This clonotype was seen more than once but under ten times. The J gene is TRBJ2-7, the V gene TRBV7-9, with D perhaps TRBD2 (5 bases). Trimming stripped 0 bases from V and 3 bases from J, with 9 bases between. CDR1 and CDR2 (germline): SEHNR, FQNEAQ (reference sequence). This CDR3 is 14 amino acids long. In DNA form, the CDR3 reads TGTGCCAGCAGCTTAGCCGGGGAAAGCTACGAGCAGTACTTC. Amino acids: CASSLAGESYEQYF.

This clonotype was detected many times. A read error is possible here, since a much larger clone lies one base away. The chain has TRBV4-3 and TRBJ2-1; TRBD2 aligns across 9 bases. Germline CDR1 LGHNA, CDR2 YSLEER. CDR3 size: 19 residues. Trimming took 0 bases from V and 8 from J; bases not matched to a gene: 17. CDR3 region: CASSQDVGLAGTCRYEQFF. Here the CDR3 DNA reads TGCGCCAGCAGCCAAGATGTAGGGCTAGCGGGGACGTGTAGGTATGAGCAGTTCTTC.

This clonotype has a handful of counts. The chain joins TRBV21-1 to TRBJ2-4; TRBD1 is the table's D call, not checked against the DNA. TRBV21-1 is described as a pseudogene. This CDR3 has 18 amino acids. The CDR3 protein is CASSKKMDRVGAKNIQYF. For the CDR3, the DNA is TGTGCCAGCAGCAAAAAAATGGACAGGGTAGGGGCCAAAAACATTCAGTACTTC.

The chain joins TRBV12-3 or TRBV12-4 to TRBJ1-4; D possibly corresponds to TRBD1 (6 bases). The CDR3 loop spans 12 amino acids. Trimming removed 10 bases at V and 8 bases at J, with 14 bases between. The CDR3: CATGGLPEKLFF. In DNA, the CDR3 is TGTGCCACCGGGGGGCTACCCGAAAAACTGTTTTTT.

This clonotype was picked up a small number of times. The chain employs TRBV18 and TRBJ2-1, with 7 positions matching TRBD2. The ends lost 6 bases at V and 9 bases at J; junction bases unmatched: 17. Germline CDR1 and CDR2: KGHSH and LQKENI. This CDR3 contains 16 residues. CDR3: CASSLGLVLDFSEQFF. CDR3 nucleotide sequence: TGTGCCAGCTCGCTAGGACTAGTCTTGGACTTCAGTGAGCAGTTCTTC.

As for this clonotype: Since no conserved phenylalanine or tryptophan closes the CDR3, a read error is the likely cause. The rearrangement joins TRBV20-1 to TRBJ2-7; D call uncertain. V lost 6 bases and J 1 base, leaving 10 bases between the germline ends. This CDR3 is 12 amino acids long. The germline V gene has CDR1 DFQATT and CDR2 SNEGSKA (reference sequence). CDR3 nucleotides: TGCAGTGCAGACGTGGGGTCCTACGAGCAGTACCTC. This translates into CSADVGSYEQYL.

The chain employs TRBV6-2 or TRBV6-3 and TRBJ2-3, with D perhaps matching TRBD2 (6 bases). With 0 bases removed from V and 6 bases from J, the gap between germline ends came to 10 bases. There are 14 residues in the CDR3. CDR1 is MNHEY, CDR2 SVGEGT, per germline. The CDR3 DNA sequence: TGTGCCAGCAGTTACTCTGGGGGGTCGGATACGCAGTATTTT. Encoded protein: CASSYSGGSDTQYF.

This clonotype was seen repeatedly, ten times or more. CDR3 sequence: CSAREREYEQYF. DNA of the CDR3: TGCAGTGCTAGAGAGCGGGAGTACGAGCAGTACTTC. The rearrangement joins TRBV20-1 to TRBJ2-7, with TRBD2 identical over 7 bases. Germline V gene data show CDR1 as DFQATT and CDR2 as SNEGSKA (reference sequence). Trimming took 0 bases from V and 4 from J; bases not matched to a gene: 0. The CDR3 extends over 12 amino acids.

The chain employs TRBV7-8 and TRBJ2-3; 12 nucleotides agree with TRBD2. V lost 0 bases, J lost 0 bases, and 7 bases stayed unmatched. Germline CDR1 SGHVS, CDR2 FQNEAQ. CDR3 size: 19 residues. The CDR3: CASSLARLAGGHSTDTQYF. DNA for the CDR3: TGTGCCAGCAGCTTAGCGCGCCTAGCGGGAGGGCATAGCACAGATACGCAGTATTTT.

The chain is built from TRBV7-9 and TRBJ2-5; D may be TRBD2 (5 bases). The V and J ends lost 5 bases and 0 bases respectively, with 13 bases between them. Germline assignment: CDR1 SEHNR and CDR2 FQNEAQ (reference sequence). The CDR3 contains 15 residues. The CDR3 sequence is CASSPELEYQETQYF. The DNA of the CDR3 is TGTGCCAGCAGCCCGGAACTAGAGTACCAAGAGACCCAGTACTTC.

The chain employs TRBV14 and TRBJ2-5; 12 bases are a match to TRBD2. The V gene end was trimmed by 3 bases and the J gene end by 1 base; junction bases not matched to a gene: 3. The germline V gene has CDR1 SGHDN and CDR2 FVKESK. This CDR3 spans 16 amino acids. This CDR3 is CASSHWTSGAQETQYF. The CDR3 DNA follows: TGTGCCAGCAGCCACTGGACTAGCGGGGCCCAAGAGACCCAGTACTTC.

This rearrangement joins TRBV6-2 or TRBV6-3 to TRBJ2-7; D is uncertain. Germline-derived CDR1 and CDR2 are MNHEY and SVGEGT. This CDR3 contains 12 residues. V was trimmed by 0 bases and J by 1 base, leaving 1 base between them. The CDR3 region has the DNA TGTGCCAGCAGTTACTCGTCCTACGAGCAGTACTTC. It codes for CASSYSSYEQYF.